This T cell receptor beta chain originates from a study of T cell responses to AZD1222 COVID-19 vaccine. The CDR3 loop spans 14 amino acids. Germline values: CDR1 MNHNY, CDR2 SVGAGI (reference sequence). The V and J ends lost 2 bases and 5 bases respectively, with 10 bases between them. Study outcomes and limitations: It was only after the peak T cell response that any repertoires were sampled. Clonal diversity was possibly underestimated, and the donors were mostly white British, with more females.

Clones were read by immunoSEQ multiplex PCR, and TCRdb kept only the in-frame ones, dropping some. The data contain 160,000 or so clones, 91% of them singletons. With regard to this clone: What it binds is unknown.

The specimen was peripheral blood, collected on day 0 of AZD1222 vaccination. J is TRBJ2-1 and V is TRBV6-6, with D possibly matching TRBD2 (7 bases). The receptor comes from an adult in good health. In nucleotides, the CDR3 is TGTGCCAGCAGTTACGGGGGGGCGAACAATGAGCAGTTCTTC. Protein: CASSYGGANNEQFF.